These 15 T cell receptor beta chains share one sample of origin, sequenced in a study of cytomegalovirus exposure and HLA in healthy donors. The PCR was carried out with 60 Vbeta primers and 13 Jbeta primers. The method was immunoSEQ multiplex PCR; TCRdb's version includes in-frame clones alone and lacks a portion of them. This sample has over 150,000 clones; roughly 80% occur once, and the top ten carry about 4.5%. Source material: PBMCs. The receptors here all came from a man aged 35 to 55 in good health and CMV-seronegative.

The V and J genes are TRBV7-2 and TRBJ2-7; 8 bases align to TRBD1. The CDR3 loop spans 15 amino acids. V lost 6 bases and J lost 3; bases outside the gene matches: 10. CDR1 SGHTA and CDR2 FQGNSA come from the germline V gene. The CDR3 DNA sequence: TGTGCCAGCAGTCTTACTGGGACAGGATACTACGAGCAGTACTTC. Residues: CASSLTGTGYYEQYF.

The V gene is TRBV27, the J gene TRBJ2-2; 11 nucleotides align to TRBD1. Germline values: CDR1 MNHEY, CDR2 SMNVEV (reference sequence). The length of the CDR3 is 18 residues. J gave up 6 bases and V 4 bases, and 13 bases lay outside the gene matches. The chain's CDR3 is CASSSFQTGTGGSGELFF. In nucleotides, the CDR3 is TGTGCCAGCAGTTCTTTTCAAACCGGGACAGGGGGTTCCGGGGAGCTGTTTTTT.

The genes are TRBV7-9 and TRBJ2-2, with 8 nucleotides matching TRBD2. J gave up 2 bases and V 11 bases, and 4 bases lay outside the gene matches. Germline V gives CDR1 SEHNR, CDR2 FQNEAQ (reference sequence). This CDR3 region has 13 residues. The CDR3 sequence is CALREGNTGELFF. In nucleotides, the CDR3 is TGTGCCCTCCGGGAGGGAAACACCGGGGAGCTGTTTTTT. Full variable domain (rest looked up from reference TRBV7-9 and TRBJ2-2): DTGVSQNPRHKITKRGQNVTFRCDPISEHNRLYWYRQTLGQGPEFLTYFQNEAQLEKSRLLSDRFSAERPKGSFSTLEIQRTEQGDSAMYLCALREGNTGELFFGEGSRLTVL.

This sequence joins TRBV11-3 and TRBJ1-1, with no clear D. V shed 2 bases and J shed 3 bases, with 7 bases lying between them. The CDR3 extends over 13 amino acids. Germline-derived CDR1 and CDR2 are SGHNT and YENEEA. CDR3 DNA sequence: TGTGCCAGCAGCTTAAGAGTGGACACTGAAGCTTTCTTT. Encoded protein: CASSLRVDTEAFF.

The chain joins TRBV5-4 to TRBJ1-2; D is undetermined. The germline CDR1 and CDR2 sequences are SGHNT and YYREEE (reference sequence). This CDR3 has 16 amino acids. V was cut by 2 bases and J by 5 bases, with 19 bases left in between. The DNA for the CDR3 is TGTGCCAGCAGCTTCGAGACTGCGCTCCCTCGTTATGGCTACACCTTC. Translation gives CASSFETALPRYGYTF.

The chain combines TRBV30 with TRBJ2-5, with TRBD1 matching over 7 bases. This CDR3 has 14 residues. V lost 0 bases to trimming and J lost 4 bases; unmatched junction nucleotides: 5. Germline V gives CDR1 GTSNPN, CDR2 SVGIG (reference sequence). CDR3 nucleotides: TGTGCCTGGAGTGTGGTCAGGGGGATAGAGACCCAGTACTTC. Translated: CAWSVVRGIETQYF. Full variable domain (remainder filled in from reference TRBV30 and TRBJ2-5): SQTIHQWPATLVQPVGSPLSLECTVEGTSNPNLYWYRQAAGRGLQLLFYSVGIGQISSEVPQNLSASRPQDRQFILSSKKLLLSDSGFYLCAWSVVRGIETQYFGPGTRLLVL.

V gene TRBV5-6 combines with J gene TRBJ1-2; D gene uncertain. This CDR3 is 15 amino acids long. The ends were cut back, 1 base at V and 7 bases at J, with 17 bases in the middle. CDR1 is SGHDT, CDR2 YYEEEE, per germline. For the CDR3, the DNA is TGTGCCAGCAGCTTGTGGCAGGCCCTCTCGCTTGGCTACACCTTC. It specifies CASSLWQALSLGYTF.

The chain combines TRBV7-3 with TRBJ2-1, with TRBD1 identical over 7 bases. Trimming took 5 bases from V and 5 from J; bases not matched to a gene: 6. This CDR3 is built from 14 residues. The germline CDR1 and CDR2 sequences are SGHTA and FQGTGA. This CDR3 is CASSPRQGNNEQFF. CDR3 DNA: TGTGCCAGCAGCCCCAGACAGGGAAACAATGAGCAGTTCTTC. The variable domain in full, with the rest retrieved from reference TRBV7-3 and TRBJ2-1, is GAGVSQTPSNKVTEKGKYVELRCDPISGHTALYWYRQSLGQGPEFLIYFQGTGAADDSGLPNDRFFAVRPEGSVSTLKIQRTERGDSAVYLCASSPRQGNNEQFFGPGTRLTVL.

This chain uses TRBV9 with TRBJ2-2; TRBD2 is a possible D gene (5 bases). Trimming took 0 bases from V and 7 from J, leaving 13 bases between them. CDR1 and CDR2 (germline): SGDLS, YYNGEE. This CDR3 comprises 15 residues. CDR3 in DNA: TGTGCCAGCAGCGTAGGGACTCCAGTGGTCGGGGAGCTGTTTTTT. It is translated as CASSVGTPVVGELFF. Looking up the rest from reference TRBV9 and TRBJ2-2 gives the full variable domain: DSGVTQTPKHLITATGQRVTLRCSPRSGDLSVYWYQQSLDQGLQFLIQYYNGEERAKGNILERFSAQQFPDLHSELNLSSLELGDSALYFCASSVGTPVVGELFFGEGSRLTVL.

This clone was found a few times. The V gene is TRBV5-1, the J gene TRBJ2-1; D gene uncertain. Trimming pared 5 bases from V and 6 bases from J, leaving 9 bases between. Looked up from germline, CDR1 is SGHRS and CDR2 is YFSETQ. The CDR3 loop spans 12 amino acids. The CDR3 nucleotides are TGCGCCAGCAGATCGCTAGGCAATGAGCAGTTCTTC. Translating gives CASRSLGNEQFF.

This clone was seen a few times. CDR3 DNA: TGTGCCAGCAGCAAAGCCAGGGGGCGACTATATAGCAATCAGCCCCAGCATTTT. This encodes CASSKARGRLYSNQPQHF. This chain links TRBV21-1 with TRBJ1-5; the table's D call, TRBD1, has no DNA check behind it. TRBV21-1 is termed a pseudogene. This CDR3 comprises 18 residues.

The V gene is TRBV15, the J gene TRBJ2-1, with 7 bases matching TRBD1. The germline V gene has CDR1 LNHNV and CDR2 YYDKDF (reference sequence). The CDR3 consists of 13 residues. The V and J ends lost 3 bases and 4 bases, in that order; junction bases with no gene match: 0. The CDR3 nucleotides read TGTGCCACCAGCAGCAGGGGGTACAATGAGCAGTTCTTC. Its translation is CATSSRGYNEQFF.

The V gene is TRBV9, the J gene TRBJ2-3; tentatively, D is TRBD2 (6 bases). Germline V CDR1 and CDR2: SGDLS, YYNGEE. Trimming took off 0 bases at V and 0 bases at J, with 17 bases between the two ends. This CDR3 comprises 18 residues. This CDR3 reads CASSVGGGVLPSTDTQYF. The CDR3 DNA reads TGTGCCAGCAGCGTAGGTGGCGGGGTATTACCTAGCACAGATACGCAGTATTTT.

This clone was detected only once. The chain has TRBV7-9 and TRBJ1-5, with D unresolved. The CDR3 runs 12 residues. The V gene lost 1 base and the J gene lost 6 bases, with 4 bases spanning the gap. Per germline, CDR1 SEHNR and CDR2 FQNEAQ (reference sequence). This chain's CDR3 is CASSLVGQPQHF. The CDR3 region has the DNA TGTGCCAGCAGCTTAGTCGGTCAGCCCCAGCATTTT.

As regards this clone: One junction end disagrees with the germline gene, perhaps due to a read error. Other DNA sequences within the sample encode an identical CDR3. The gene calls are TRBV7-9 and TRBJ1-6, with D maybe TRBD1 (5 bases). The CDR3 covers 12 residues. Germline V lookup: CDR1 SEHNR, CDR2 FQNEAQ (reference sequence). CDR3 in amino acids: CASSSQGSPLHF. In DNA, the CDR3 is TGCGCCAGCAGCTCCCAGGGTTCACCCCTCCACTTT.